The entry below gives a single T cell receptor (beta chain) sequence along with its context. Its antigen is unidentified. With 6 bases clipped from V and 1 base from J, the junction kept 12 bases outside the gene matches. Germline lookup yields CDR1 DFQATT and CDR2 SNEGSKA (reference sequence). The length of the CDR3 is 17 residues. This entry comes from a study of CD8 T cells in Susac syndrome. CD8+ and CD4+ T cells taken from blood had their TCR beta sequenced. Negative isolation yielded the CD8+ and CD4+ T cells, while FACS enriched the TEMRA cells. With random hexamers, reverse transcription was performed on roughly 0.5 to 1 ug of RNA. A multiplex approach, immunoSEQ multiplex PCR, amplified TCR beta CDR3 across 54 Vbeta and 13 Jbeta. From the immunoSEQ multiplex PCR reads, TCRdb called clonotypes with MiXCR, one entry per CDR3 protein. This table has 150,000 to 200,000 distinct CDR3 sequences, 90% to 95% appearing once.

Points from the study as a whole: Acknowledgment was made by the study that its TCR sequencing and HLA analysis involved a relatively small number of individuals.

This TCR was sampled from a human donor in good health. Material: CD4+ T cells from PBMCs. The chain joins TRBV20-1 to TRBJ2-5; TRBD2 matches at 12 bases. CDR3 residues: CSAHPLLAGGLQETQYF. Written as DNA, the CDR3 is TGCAGTGCCCACCCCCTACTAGCGGGGGGCCTCCAAGAGACCCAGTACTTC.